The rows below give T cell receptor beta chains drawn from one sample of a study of tumor-infiltrating lymphocytes in primary liver carcinoma. Using its own MiXCR run on the multiplex PCR reads, TCRdb lists one record per CDR3 protein. The repertoire holds about 92,000 distinct CDR3 sequences, roughly 70% seen once, with around 27% in the top ten. The sequenced material came from tumor-adjacent normal liver tissue. The receptors were gathered from a middle-aged man with primary liver carcinoma and hepatitis B virus infection. Both conserved end residues are part of each CDR3. A D gene is named only where the DNA matches it firmly. The listing skips clone size in some rows; elsewhere it reads once, few, many or a size class.

clone size,V gene,J gene,D gene,CDR3 DNA,CDR3 protein
.,TRBV14,TRBJ2-2,TRBD1,TGTGTCAGCAGCCTCCGGACAGGGGGAGGGGAGCTGTTTTTT,CVSSLRTGGGELFF
once,TRBV12-3/TRBV12-4,TRBJ2-7,.,TGTGCCAGCAGCCAACTTGCGGGGTACAAGCAGTACTTC,CASSQLAGYKQYF
.,TRBV12-3/TRBV12-4,TRBJ2-2,TRBD1,TGTGCCAGCAGCCCCGACAGGGGGCCCGGGGAGCTGTTTTTT,CASSPDRGPGELFF
.,TRBV4-1,TRBJ2-2,.,TGCGTCAGCAGTCATTTGACGGTCGCCGGGGAGTTGTTTTTT,CVSSHLTVAGELFF
.,TRBV6-6,TRBJ2-3,.,TGTACCAGCAGTTCAGAGGAGGCGCAATATTTT,CTSSSEEAQYF
many,TRBV12-3/TRBV12-4,TRBJ2-5,.,TGTGCCAGCAGTCCCCGGCAACTAGTCCAAGAGACCCAGTACTTC,CASSPRQLVQETQYF
once,TRBV4-2,TRBJ2-1,TRBD2,TGTGCCAGTAGCCGGGTGGGGCTAGCGGAAAACATTGAGCAGTTCTTC,CASSRVGLAENIEQFF
.,TRBV11-2,TRBJ2-7,.,TGTGCCAGCAACTTAAACCAAGGTCCCTACGAGCAGTACTTC,CASNLNQGPYEQYF
.,TRBV11-2,TRBJ2-5,.,TGTGCCAGCAGCATAAATGCAAGGGAGACCCAGTACTTC,CASSINARETQYF
many,TRBV28,TRBJ2-3,TRBD1,TGTGCCAGCAGTACTCCATACGGATTGGACAGGGGCACAGATACGCAGTATTTT,CASSTPYGLDRGTDTQYF
.,TRBV7-3,TRBJ1-1,TRBD1,TGTGCCAGCAGCCTGACAGGGGACACTGAAGCTTTCTTT,CASSLTGDTEAFF
.,TRBV29-1,TRBJ2-7,TRBD2,TGCAACGTCCTCCGTGGGGGGGTATACGAGCAGTACTTC,CNVLRGGVYEQYF
.,TRBV18,TRBJ1-1,.,TGTGCCAGCTCACCCAGAAAATCAGGGGACACTGAAGCTTTCTTT,CASSPRKSGDTEAFF
.,TRBV28,TRBJ2-7,.,TGTGCCAGCAGTCAGATAGGCAGTCAGTACGAGCAGTACTTC,CASSQIGSQYEQYF
.,TRBV2,TRBJ2-1,.,TGTGCCAGCTCCCAAAGCTCCTACAATGAGCAGTTCTTC,CASSQSSYNEQFF
once,TRBV11-2,TRBJ1-1,.,TGTGCCAGCAGCTTAGAGTCAGGGGCGCATACTGAAGCTTTCTTT,CASSLESGAHTEAFF
.,TRBV12-3/TRBV12-4,TRBJ2-7,TRBD2,TGTGACAACAGCGGACTAGCTTGGGAGCAGTACTTC,CDNSGLAWEQYF
.,TRBV11-2,TRBJ2-5,.,TGTGCCAACAGCTTAGGGGCCTTGTCCGGGTTTCGAGAGACCCAGTACTTC,CANSLGALSGFRETQYF
.,TRBV11-2,TRBJ2-3,.,TGTGTCAGCAGCTTAGAGGGACTGGTGTGGACAGATACGCAGTATTTT,CVSSLEGLVWTDTQYF
once,TRBV6-5,TRBJ2-7,TRBD1,TGTGCCAACAGTTACGCAAGACAGGGGGCGAGCCCCTACGAGCAGTACTTC,CANSYARQGASPYEQYF
.,TRBV6-5,TRBJ1-3,.,TGTGCCAGCAGTGGAAGGAGTGCTGGAAACACCATATATTTT,CASSGRSAGNTIYF
.,TRBV11-2,TRBJ2-7,.,TGTGCCAACAGTTTAGATAGTTCCTACCTCTCCTACGAGCAGTACTTC,CANSLDSSYLSYEQYF
many,TRBV29-1,TRBJ2-1,.,TGCAGCGCCCTAGAGAGCGGCTCCTACAATGAGCAGTTCTTC,CSALESGSYNEQFF
.,TRBV5-5,TRBJ2-5,TRBD2,TGTGCCAGCAGCCCGGGACTAGCGGGAGAACGTAACCGAGAGACCCAGTACTTC,CASSPGLAGERNRETQYF
.,TRBV29-1,TRBJ2-3,TRBD2,TGCAGCGTTAAAGACGGGGGGGGTACAGATACGCAGTATTTT,CSVKDGGGTDTQYF
many,TRBV12-3/TRBV12-4,TRBJ1-1,.,TGTGCCAGCAGTTTAGCGAGGAACACTGAAGCTTTCTTT,CASSLARNTEAFF
.,TRBV12-3/TRBV12-4,TRBJ2-1,TRBD2,TGTGCTGGCGGGACTAGCGGTTACAATGAGCAGTTCTTC,CAGGTSGYNEQFF
once,TRBV4-2,TRBJ2-5,.,TGTGCCAGCAGCCCGTTTCTAGCGTCCGAGACCCGGTACTTC,CASSPFLASETRYF
once,TRBV30,TRBJ1-5,TRBD1,TGTGCCTGGAGTGTCAGGACAGGAGGCAATCAGCCCCAGCATTTT,CAWSVRTGGNQPQHF
.,TRBV5-1,TRBJ1-5,.,TGCGCCAGCAGCTTAACAGGTGAAGTATATCAGCCCCAGCATTTT,CASSLTGEVYQPQHF
.,TRBV28,TRBJ2-5,.,TGTGCCAGCAGTTTATACGGGGACCCCACGATGACCCAGTACTTC,CASSLYGDPTMTQYF
.,TRBV6-1,TRBJ2-1,TRBD2,TGTGCCAGCAGTGACGCGATAGCGGGGGGGCCGGTGGATGAGCAGTTCTTC,CASSDAIAGGPVDEQFF
once,TRBV11-2,TRBJ2-7,.,TGTGCCAGCAGCCTGTGGTCAAGCCCCTTAGGCGAGCAGTACTTC,CASSLWSSPLGEQYF
few,TRBV28,TRBJ2-1,.,TGTGCCAGCAGTAAGCGGAACTCCTACAATGAGCAGTTCTTC,CASSKRNSYNEQFF
.,TRBV6-5,TRBJ2-6,TRBD1,TGTGCCAGCAGTCTTTGGACAGGGACGGAAGTTGGGGCCAACGTCCTGACTTTC,CASSLWTGTEVGANVLTF
many,TRBV6-1,TRBJ2-7,.,TGTGCCAGCAGTGAAGAGGCGGGCCGTTACGAGCAGTACTTC,CASSEEAGRYEQYF
.,TRBV30,TRBJ2-3,.,TGTGCCTGGAGTCCCCAACCGGGCAGCGGGTTGCCCGTTTCCCCAGATACGCAGTATTTT,CAWSPQPGSGLPVSPDTQYF
many,TRBV29-1,TRBJ1-3,.,TGCAGCGTTGGACAAGAAGGAAACACCATATATTTT,CSVGQEGNTIYF
.,TRBV14,TRBJ1-1,.,TGTGGCAACAGCCACCTCGTGGGGGTAGAGGACACTGAAGCTTTCTTT,CGNSHLVGVEDTEAFF
.,TRBV6-5,TRBJ2-7,.,TGTGCCAGTAGTCGGGACTCAACCTACGAGCAGTACTTC,CASSRDSTYEQYF
.,TRBV5-1,TRBJ2-7,.,TGCGACAGCAGCTTGGGGCCCTTAGCCTACGGGCAGTACTTC,CDSSLGPLAYGQYF
.,TRBV6-5,TRBJ2-6,TRBD1,TGTGCCAGCAGTCTTTGGACAGGGATGAAAGCTGGGGCCAACGTTCTAAGTTTC,CASSLWTGMKAGANVLSF
.,TRBV29-1,TRBJ1-1,.,TGCAGCGCTCAGAGCCAGAAGAACACTGAAGCTTTCTTT,CSAQSQKNTEAFF
many,TRBV29-1,TRBJ2-7,.,TGCAGCGTGGCCCAGGGTGACGAGCAGTACTTC,CSVAQGDEQYF
many,TRBV10-2,TRBJ2-3,.,TGCGCCAGCAGTGACAGACTAAAAGGAGATACGCAGTATTTT,CASSDRLKGDTQYF